This T cell receptor beta chain derives from a study of Ad26.COV2.S vaccination and SARS-CoV-2 variants. V was pared by 5 bases and J by 4 bases, with 14 bases between. Germline V gene lookup returns CDR1 LNHDA and CDR2 SQIVND (reference sequence). CDR3 length equals 15 residues. Repertoires were generated with immunoSEQ multiplex PCR, while TCRdb's copy carries only in-frame clones and drops some. There are under 500,000 clones in the sample; around 92% occur only once, and around 1.7% lies in the top ten. The treatment was: some 20 received Ad26.COV2.S at low or high dose, single or two shots; 5 received placebo; per-sample allocation not given. At day 63 after the first vaccine or placebo injection, samples were drawn.

The receptor's source is a person aged 18 to 59 who received the Ad26.COV2.S COVID-19 vaccine or a placebo. The source was peripheral blood, collected in a trial of Ad26.COV2.S vaccine versus placebo. V and J are TRBV19 and TRBJ2-2; D is unresolved. CDR3 bases: TGTGCCAGTAGTCCGCGGCCGATCGGCACCGGGGAGCTGTTTTTT. Its protein product is CASSPRPIGTGELFF.